These 5 T cell receptor beta chains came from one sample sequenced in a study of T cells in pancreatic ductal adenocarcinoma. No neoadjuvant therapy was given to the selected pancreatic ductal adenocarcinoma patients before their surgery. Produced via immunoSEQ multiplex PCR; TCRdb's table is partial and in-frame only. The sample has around 9,000 clones, roughly 70% seen once; the top ten hold about 27%. Sequencing was done on a sample of pancreatic tumor tissue. These receptors were collected from a human donor with pancreatic ductal adenocarcinoma.

The rearrangement joins TRBV5-1 to TRBJ1-1; D uncertain. Germline CDR1 reads SGHRS; CDR2 reads YFSETQ. CDR3 length: 13 amino acids. V lost 7 bases to trimming and J lost 5 bases, with 15 bases between them. The CDR3 here is CASAWESWTEAFF. In DNA form, the CDR3 reads TGCGCCAGCGCGTGGGAGAGTTGGACTGAAGCTTTCTTT. Variable domain in full (rest from reference TRBV5-1 and TRBJ1-1): KAGVTQTPRYLIKTRGQQVTLSCSPISGHRSVSWYQQTPGQGLQFLFEYFSETQRNKGNFPGRFSGRQFSNSRSEMNVSTLELGDSALYLCASAWESWTEAFFGQGTRLTVV.

This sequence joins TRBV14 and TRBJ1-5; D call uncertain. CDR1 SGHDN and CDR2 FVKESK come from the germline V gene. The V and J ends lost 1 base and 6 bases respectively, with 7 bases between them. The CDR3 sequence is 13 residues long. CDR3 in amino acids: CASSQGVAQPQHF. The CDR3 DNA reads TGTGCCAGCAGCCAAGGTGTGGCTCAGCCCCAGCATTTT. Filled out from reference TRBV14 and TRBJ1-5, the complete variable domain reads EAGVTQFPSHSVIEKGQTVTLRCDPISGHDNLYWYRRVMGKEIKFLLHFVKESKQDESGMPNNRFLAERTGGTYSTLKVQPAELEDSGVYFCASSQGVAQPQHFGDGTRLSIL.

The chain employs TRBV5-1 and TRBJ2-1, with 8 bases matching TRBD2. V lost 0 bases, J lost 6 bases, and 11 bases stayed unmatched. The CDR3 is made up of 17 amino acids. Germline CDR1 is SGHRS and CDR2 is YFSETQ. The CDR3 sequence: CASSLVNRLAGLNEQFF. The CDR3, as DNA: TGCGCCAGCAGCTTGGTAAATCGTCTAGCGGGTCTCAATGAGCAGTTCTTC.

By frequency in the sample, this clone is medium-sized (0.01 to 0.1%). This sequence joins TRBV7-9 and TRBJ2-3; 10 bases align to TRBD1. This CDR3 region has 18 residues. Germline assignment: CDR1 SEHNR and CDR2 FQNEAQ (reference sequence). Unmatched junction bases numbered 19, after V lost 7 bases and J lost 6 bases. CDR3 nucleotide sequence: TGTGCCAGCATCCCCCCAGGGACAGGGGCCACCGGGGGGGATACGCAGTATTTT. Amino acid sequence: CASIPPGTGATGGDTQYF.

CDR3 sequence reads: CASMRGPPGELFF. The CDR3 nucleotides read TGTGCCAGTATGAGGGGCCCCCCCGGGGAGCTGTTTTTT. The V and J genes are TRBV19 and TRBJ2-2; D is tentatively TRBD1 or TRBD2 (5 bases each). V lost 7 bases and J 6 bases, leaving 12 bases between the germline ends. The CDR3 is 13 amino acids. Germline assignment: CDR1 LNHDA and CDR2 SQIVND (reference sequence).